This T cell receptor (beta chain) was profiled in a study of response to subunit inactivated influenza vaccine. TCRdb reprocessed the RT-PCR reads with MiXCR, giving one entry per CDR3 protein. The sample consists of about 570,000 distinct CDR3 sequences, roughly 12% of them appearing once. The CDR3 is 16 residues long. V was pared by 4 bases and J by 2 bases, with 5 bases of the junction left unmatched. In addition, the sample was reused for a study of T cells expressing NK-cell markers. That paper adds: As the method of synthesis, 5'RACE template switching with UMIs yielded TCR beta cDNA. Sorted CD3+CD56+NKG2C+, CD3+CD56+NKG2C- and CD3+CD56-NKG2C+ T cells supplied TCR beta repertoires.

Sequenced material: PBMCs from blood, taken on the day of vaccination. The TCR sequence derives from a middle-aged man who received an inactivated influenza vaccine. This chain links TRBV12-3 or TRBV12-4 with TRBJ2-6; TRBD1 matches 7 bases. The CDR3 loop reads CASSSDRAAGANVLTF. The CDR3 nucleotides read TGTGCCAGCAGTTCAGACAGGGCTGCTGGGGCCAACGTCCTGACTTTC.